The next 25 T cell receptor beta chains were all read from a single sample in a study of control samples from healthy donors and cancer patients. Measured with immunoSEQ multiplex PCR; TCRdb has only the in-frame clones, and not every one. The data show some 94,000 clones, with roughly 91% seen just once and less than 10% held by the top ten. The sample comprised PBMCs. The receptor set was obtained from a woman aged 50 to 60 with colorectal cancer.

The chain uses TRBV2 and TRBJ2-1; 13 bases fit TRBD2. CDR3 length: 15 amino acids. Germline CDR1 reads SNHLY; CDR2 reads FYNNEI. Losses at the gene ends were 6 bases for V and 5 bases for J; bases not matched to a gene: 4. CDR3 region: CASSGLAGANNEQFF. DNA for the CDR3: TGTGCCAGCAGCGGACTAGCGGGGGCCAACAATGAGCAGTTCTTC.

The V gene is TRBV28, the J gene TRBJ2-7, with 7 bases aligning to TRBD1. V lost 4 bases and J lost 0; bases outside the gene matches: 6. The length of the CDR3 is 15 residues. The germline CDR1 and CDR2 sequences are MDHEN and SYDVKM. CDR3: CASSSSGTASYEQYV. Here the CDR3 DNA reads TGTGCCAGCAGTTCCTCCGGGACAGCCTCCTACGAGCAGTACGTC.

This sequence joins TRBV19 and TRBJ2-3; D call uncertain. Germline values: CDR1 LNHDA, CDR2 SQIVND (reference sequence). V lost 6 bases and J lost 0, with 13 bases in between. The CDR3 length is 15 residues. This CDR3 reads CASSLDGRSTDTQYF. CDR3 sequence (DNA): TGTGCCAGTAGCCTCGACGGACGTAGCACAGATACGCAGTATTTT.

The gene calls are TRBV3-1 (or the pseudogene TRBV3-2) and TRBJ1-5; a weak D match, TRBD1 (5 bases). This CDR3 has 14 residues. CDR1 LGHDT and CDR2 YNNKEL come from the germline V gene (reference sequence). V was shortened by 3 bases and J by 2 bases, with 8 bases between the two germline ends. The CDR3 loop reads CASSQRGGNQPQHF. The CDR3 coding sequence is TGTGCCAGCAGCCAGAGGGGCGGCAATCAGCCCCAGCATTTT.

The chain carries TRBV27 and TRBJ1-2; TRBD1 matches 7 bases. This CDR3 contains 15 residues. The junction had 11 bases not matched to a gene; V was cut back by 5 bases and J by 5 bases. CDR1 and CDR2 from the germline V gene are MNHEY and SMNVEV (reference sequence). CDR3 sequence (DNA): TGTGCCAGCAGTACCAACGACAGGGCTGCGTATGGCTACACCTTC. Protein sequence: CASSTNDRAAYGYTF.

The chain is built from TRBV19 and TRBJ1-2; D is possibly TRBD1 (6 bases). The CDR3 is made up of 15 amino acids. Germline CDR1 and CDR2: LNHDA and SQIVND (reference sequence). The germline V and J ends were trimmed by 3 bases and 2 bases, with 13 bases remaining between them. As DNA, the CDR3 is TGTGCCAGTAGTATCACAGGGATCCCGAACTATGGCTACACCTTC. Its protein is CASSITGIPNYGYTF. The full variable domain, completed using reference TRBV19 and TRBJ1-2, is DGGITQSPKYLFRKEGQNVTLSCEQNLNHDAMYWYRQDPGQGLRLIYYSQIVNDFQKGDIAEGYSVSREKKESFPLTVTSAQKNPTAFYLCASSITGIPNYGYTFGSGTRLTVV.

The V and J genes are TRBV18 and TRBJ1-2; the match to TRBD1 covers 7 bases. V was clipped by 6 bases and J by 6 bases; unmatched bases: 10. Germline CDR1 reads KGHSH; CDR2 reads LQKENI. The CDR3 length is 14 residues. The CDR3 loop reads CASSLGTVEDGYTF. The CDR3 DNA reads as TGTGCCAGCTCCCTCGGGACAGTAGAAGATGGCTACACCTTC.

The V call is TRBV9, the J call TRBJ2-1; D is undetermined. Trimming stripped 1 base from V and 0 bases from J, with 14 bases between. CDR3 size: 17 residues. The germline V gene has CDR1 SGDLS and CDR2 YYNGEE. CDR3 coding DNA: TGTGCCAGCAGCGTAAGAGAATTTTTGAGCTCCTACAATGAGCAGTTCTTC. Translating gives CASSVREFLSSYNEQFF.

The chain joins TRBV2 to TRBJ1-1; D not resolved. The CDR3 is 11 amino acids. V gave up 6 bases and J gave up 3 bases, with 5 bases separating them. The germline CDR1 and CDR2 sequences are SNHLY and FYNNEI. The CDR3 DNA reads as TGTGCCAGCAGCTCGGACACTGAAGCTTTCTTT. Amino acid sequence: CASSSDTEAFF.

The sample holds one count of this clone. The chain couples TRBV7-8 to TRBJ2-1; 12 bases are a match to TRBD2. The CDR3 has 19 amino acids. V gave up 1 base and J gave up 3 bases; unmatched junction bases: 10. The germline gives CDR1 SGHVS, CDR2 FQNEAQ. DNA of the CDR3: TGTGCCAGCAGCTTAGAGGGACTAGCGGGTACCTTTCTCTACAATGAGCAGTTCTTC. This gives the protein CASSLEGLAGTFLYNEQFF.

The CDR3 DNA follows: TGTGCCTGGAGTGTAGGCGGGGAGCTGTTTTTT. It codes for CAWSVGGELFF. V and J are TRBV30 and TRBJ2-2, with D unclear. The CDR3 consists of 11 residues. Germline V gene sequence: CDR1 GTSNPN, CDR2 SVGIG (reference sequence). Trimming removed 0 bases at V and 7 bases at J, with 3 bases between.

The chain employs TRBV6-5 and TRBJ1-2; maybe TRBD1 (6 bases). The CDR3 spans 15 residues. Germline V gives CDR1 MNHEY, CDR2 SVGAGI. Trimming took off 0 bases at V and 5 bases at J, with 13 bases between the two ends. The CDR3 is CASSYSNRDEYGYTF. The CDR3, as DNA: TGTGCCAGCAGTTACTCGAACAGGGATGAGTATGGCTACACCTTC.

The V gene is TRBV5-5, the J gene TRBJ1-4; TRBD1 agrees at 7 bases. J was trimmed by 4 bases and V by 1 base; bases with no gene match: 7. The CDR3 is made up of 16 amino acids. Germline V CDR1 and CDR2: SGHKS, YYEKEE (reference sequence). In nucleotides, the CDR3 is TGTGCCAGCAGCTTGATAGGGACAGCCATTAATGAAAAACTGTTTTTT. This codes for CASSLIGTAINEKLFF.

This chain joins TRBV5-5 and TRBJ2-5, with TRBD2 matching over 11 bases. The J segment lost 7 bases and the V segment lost 2 bases, leaving 10 bases of the junction unmatched. This CDR3 region has 16 residues. Germline lookup yields CDR1 SGHKS and CDR2 YYEKEE (reference sequence). CDR3 sequence reads: CASSFSPSGGKVTQYF. CDR3 bases: TGTGCCAGCAGCTTCTCCCCTAGCGGGGGGAAGGTGACCCAGTACTTC.

The chain combines TRBV5-1 with TRBJ1-3; tentatively, D is TRBD1 (5 bases). This CDR3 comprises 14 residues. The V end was cut by 2 bases, the J end by 0 bases, with 6 bases between. Germline CDR1 is SGHRS and CDR2 is YFSETQ. CDR3 loop: CASSLGDSGNTIYF. The CDR3 coding sequence is TGCGCCAGCAGCTTAGGGGACTCTGGAAACACCATATATTTT.

V is TRBV28 and J is TRBJ1-3; TRBD1 might be the D (6 bases). The germline CDR1 and CDR2 sequences are MDHEN and SYDVKM. Trimming shortened V by 4 bases and J by 4 bases, and 11 bases separated the two germline ends. This CDR3 region has 14 residues. CDR3 residues: CASSSSGAGNTIYF. Written as DNA, the CDR3 is TGTGCCAGCAGTTCTTCAGGGGCCGGAAACACCATATATTTT.

CDR3 coding DNA: TGTGCCAGTACCGGGACAGGGGGCCTGGGTGGCTACACCTTC. Protein sequence: CASTGTGGLGGYTF. The chain has TRBV19 and TRBJ1-2, with 12 positions matching TRBD1. Trimming at V came to 7 bases and at J to 7 bases, leaving 7 bases not matched to a gene. Per germline, CDR1 LNHDA and CDR2 SQIVND (reference sequence). The CDR3 spans 14 residues.

CDR3 protein: CASSLGALAGGSETQYF. The CDR3 nucleotides read TGCGCCAGCAGCTTGGGGGCTCTAGCGGGGGGCTCAGAGACCCAGTACTTC. The chain combines TRBV5-1 with TRBJ2-5; 11 nucleotides line up with TRBD2. The CDR3 runs to 17 residues. The trim removed 0 bases at V and 4 bases at J, leaving 8 bases unmatched. Germline lookup yields CDR1 SGHRS and CDR2 YFSETQ.

CDR3 in amino acids: CSASLGRANQPQHF. DNA of the CDR3: TGCAGTGCTAGTTTGGGGCGGGCAAACCAGCCCCAGCATTTT. The chain is built from TRBV20-1 and TRBJ1-5; D is perhaps TRBD1 (5 bases). V was cut by 3 bases and J by 7 bases, with 16 bases left in between. Per germline, CDR1 DFQATT and CDR2 SNEGSKA (reference sequence). The CDR3 loop spans 14 amino acids.

The rearrangement links TRBV18 to TRBJ2-3; 10 bases align to TRBD2. Germline loops: CDR1 KGHSH, CDR2 LQKENI. The CDR3 covers 17 residues. Trimming removed 0 bases from V and 2 bases from J; junction bases left unmatched: 5. The CDR3 region is CASSPPASGGVTDTQYF. DNA of the CDR3: TGTGCCAGCTCACCACCGGCCAGCGGGGGGGTCACAGATACGCAGTATTTT.

V usage is TRBV29-1 and J usage is TRBJ2-1; D unclear. CDR1 SQVTM and CDR2 ANQGSEA come from the germline V gene. Trimming removed 1 base from V and 9 bases from J, with 7 bases in between. The CDR3 spans 11 residues. CDR3 sequence (DNA): TGCAGCGTTGAAGGCGCGGTTGAGCAGTTCTTC. It is translated as CSVEGAVEQFF.

This chain uses TRBV24-1 with TRBJ1-1; tentatively, D is TRBD1 (5 bases). The CDR3 has 13 residues. Germline CDR1 is KGHDR and CDR2 is SFDVKD. Trimming removed 7 bases from V and 6 bases from J, with 14 bases in between. CDR3 loop: CATSALGDAEAFF. DNA for the CDR3: TGTGCCACCAGCGCTTTAGGGGACGCTGAAGCTTTCTTT.

The gene calls are TRBV19 and TRBJ1-2; 12 bases are a match to TRBD1. J gave up 3 bases and V 6 bases, and 2 bases lay outside the gene matches. The CDR3 spans 14 residues. From germline, CDR1 is LNHDA and CDR2 SQIVND (reference sequence). CDR3 amino acids: CASRGTGGDYGYTF. CDR3 nucleotide sequence: TGTGCCAGTAGGGGGACAGGGGGCGACTATGGCTACACCTTC.

The CDR3 sequence is CASSPTSGGEQFF. The CDR3 coding sequence is TGTGCCAGCAGCCCTACTAGCGGGGGGGAGCAGTTCTTC. V and J are TRBV12-3 or TRBV12-4 and TRBJ2-1; 12 bases are a match to TRBD2. With 6 bases clipped from V and 10 bases from J, the junction kept 4 bases outside the gene matches. CDR3 length: 13 residues.

The chain joins TRBV19 to TRBJ2-1; TRBD2 aligns across 13 bases. Looked up from germline, CDR1 is LNHDA and CDR2 is SQIVND (reference sequence). The CDR3 contains 16 residues. The V and J ends lost 4 bases and 4 bases, in that order; junction bases with no gene match: 4. CDR3 residues: CASSRTSGGDYNEQFF. Written as DNA, the CDR3 is TGTGCCAGTAGTAGAACTAGCGGGGGGGATTACAATGAGCAGTTCTTC.